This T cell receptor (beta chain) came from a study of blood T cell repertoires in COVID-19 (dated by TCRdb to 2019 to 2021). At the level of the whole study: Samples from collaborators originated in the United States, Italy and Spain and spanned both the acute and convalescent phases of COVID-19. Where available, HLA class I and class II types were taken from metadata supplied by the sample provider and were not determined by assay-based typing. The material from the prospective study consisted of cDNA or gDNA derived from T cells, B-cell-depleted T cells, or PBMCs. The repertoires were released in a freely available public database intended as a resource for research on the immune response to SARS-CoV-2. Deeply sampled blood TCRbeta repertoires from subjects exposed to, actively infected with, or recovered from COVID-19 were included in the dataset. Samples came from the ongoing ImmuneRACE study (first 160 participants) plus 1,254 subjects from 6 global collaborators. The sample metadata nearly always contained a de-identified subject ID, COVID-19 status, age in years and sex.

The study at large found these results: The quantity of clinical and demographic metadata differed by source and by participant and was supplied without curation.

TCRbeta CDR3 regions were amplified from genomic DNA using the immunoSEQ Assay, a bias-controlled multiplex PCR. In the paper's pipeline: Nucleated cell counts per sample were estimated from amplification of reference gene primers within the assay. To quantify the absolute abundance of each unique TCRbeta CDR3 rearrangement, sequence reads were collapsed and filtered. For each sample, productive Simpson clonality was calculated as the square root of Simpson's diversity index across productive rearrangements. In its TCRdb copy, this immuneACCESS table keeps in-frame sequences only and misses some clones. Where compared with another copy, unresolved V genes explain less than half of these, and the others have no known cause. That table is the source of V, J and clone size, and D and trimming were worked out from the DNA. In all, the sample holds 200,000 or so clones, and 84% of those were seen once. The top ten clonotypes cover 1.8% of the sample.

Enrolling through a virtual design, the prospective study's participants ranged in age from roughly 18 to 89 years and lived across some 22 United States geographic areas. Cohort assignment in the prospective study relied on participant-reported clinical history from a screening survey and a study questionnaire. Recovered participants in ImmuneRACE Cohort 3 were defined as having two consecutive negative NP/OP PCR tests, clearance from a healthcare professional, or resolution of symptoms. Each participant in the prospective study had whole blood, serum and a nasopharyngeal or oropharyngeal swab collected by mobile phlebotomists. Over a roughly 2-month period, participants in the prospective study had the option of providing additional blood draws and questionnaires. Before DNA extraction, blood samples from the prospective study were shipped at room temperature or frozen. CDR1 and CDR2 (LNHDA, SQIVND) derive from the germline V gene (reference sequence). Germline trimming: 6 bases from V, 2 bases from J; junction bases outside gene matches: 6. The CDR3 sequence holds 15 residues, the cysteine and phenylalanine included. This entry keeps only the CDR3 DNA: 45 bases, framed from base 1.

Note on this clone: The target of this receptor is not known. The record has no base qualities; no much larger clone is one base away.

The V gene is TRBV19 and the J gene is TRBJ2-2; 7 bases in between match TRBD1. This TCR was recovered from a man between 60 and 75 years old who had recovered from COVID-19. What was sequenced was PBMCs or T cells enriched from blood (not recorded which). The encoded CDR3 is CASRTGTANTGELFF. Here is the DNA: TGTGCCAGTAGGACTGGGACAGCCAACACCGGGGAGCTGTTTTTT.